The 6 T cell receptor beta chains given below trace back to one sample, sequenced in a study of blood T cell repertoires in COVID-19. Assay: immunoSEQ multiplex PCR; the TCRdb copy retains only in-frame clones and omits some. The table includes some 160,000 clones, approximately 91% detected once. Input material: peripheral blood. The receptors were gathered from a man aged 18 to 29 with acute or convalescent COVID-19.

This clone was found once. This chain connects TRBV7-2 to TRBJ1-3; TRBD1 aligns across 8 bases. Germline loops: CDR1 SGHTA, CDR2 FQGNSA. Trimming at V came to 5 bases and at J to 4 bases, leaving 13 bases not matched to a gene. This CDR3 comprises 17 residues. CDR3 loop: CASSPGGSRRRGNTIYF. CDR3 nucleotide sequence: TGTGCCAGCAGCCCAGGGGGCTCCCGCCGCCGCGGAAACACCATATATTTT.

The V and J genes are TRBV4-1 and TRBJ1-4, with 7 nucleotides matching TRBD1. Germline loops: CDR1 MGHRA, CDR2 YSYEKL. The CDR3 is 17 amino acids. With 0 bases clipped from V and 8 bases from J, the junction kept 12 bases outside the gene matches. CDR3 bases: TGCGCCAGCAGCCAAGAGGTAGGGGGCGCACGAGGAGAAAAACTGTTTTTT. It encodes CASSQEVGGARGEKLFF.

The chain combines TRBV24-1 with TRBJ1-2; 7 bases are shared with TRBD1. CDR1 is KGHDR, CDR2 SFDVKD, per germline. The CDR3 contains 16 residues. J gave up 9 bases and V 0 bases, and 12 bases lay outside the gene matches. CDR3 residues: CATSDLGDSLLCSYTF. The CDR3 DNA follows: TGTGCCACCAGTGATTTGGGGGACAGCCTCCTATGTAGCTACACCTTC.

V gene TRBV19 combines with J gene TRBJ2-7; weak D call: TRBD1 (6 bases). In germline, CDR1 is LNHDA, CDR2 SQIVND (reference sequence). The CDR3 runs to 14 residues. V dropped 5 bases and J dropped 2 bases, with 13 bases sitting between them. The CDR3 bases are TGTGCCAGTAGTTCCGACAGGCCCGCCTACGAGCAGTACTTC. Translated: CASSSDRPAYEQYF.

The V call is TRBV7-9, the J call TRBJ1-1, with D perhaps TRBD1 (5 bases). The CDR3 has 13 amino acids. V was shortened by 7 bases and J by 0 bases, with 9 bases between the two germline ends. Germline CDR1 reads SEHNR; CDR2 reads FQNEAQ (reference sequence). The CDR3, as DNA: TGTGCCAGCACCCGACAGTTGAACACTGAAGCTTTCTTT. It yields the protein CASTRQLNTEAFF.

The CDR3 spells CASSGTVASYEQYF. The CDR3 nucleotides read TGTGCCAGTAGTGGGACAGTAGCATCCTACGAGCAGTACTTC. The chain is built from TRBV19 and TRBJ2-7; 7 bases are shared with TRBD1. CDR3 length equals 14 residues. V trimming: 5 bases; J trimming: 1 base; junction bases outside the gene matches: 5. Germline V gene lookup returns CDR1 LNHDA and CDR2 SQIVND (reference sequence).